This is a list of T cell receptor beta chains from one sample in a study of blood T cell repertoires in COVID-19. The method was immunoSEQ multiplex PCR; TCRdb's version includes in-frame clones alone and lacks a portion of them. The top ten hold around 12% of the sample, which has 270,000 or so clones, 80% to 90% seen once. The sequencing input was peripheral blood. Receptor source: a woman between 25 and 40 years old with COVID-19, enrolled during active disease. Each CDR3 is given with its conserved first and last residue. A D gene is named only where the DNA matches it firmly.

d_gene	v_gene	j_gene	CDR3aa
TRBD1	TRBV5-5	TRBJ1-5	CASSGGGQPQHF
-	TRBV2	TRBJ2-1	CASSVAGVIYNEQFF
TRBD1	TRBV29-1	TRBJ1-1	CSVEGITGVTEAFF
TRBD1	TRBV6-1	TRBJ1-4	CASSEMTGGTNEKLFF
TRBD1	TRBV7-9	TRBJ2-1	CASSLASGTGGFHEQFF
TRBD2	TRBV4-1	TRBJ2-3	CASSQDWAGGPQDTQYF
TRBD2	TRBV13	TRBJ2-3	CASSTSGGPSSTDTQYF
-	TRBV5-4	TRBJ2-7	CASSLSRLYPGEHEQYF
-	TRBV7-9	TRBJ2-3	CASSSKMGVSTDTQYF
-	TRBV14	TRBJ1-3	CASSPTPGIGNTIYF
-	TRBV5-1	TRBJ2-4	CASSLGGVRDIQYF
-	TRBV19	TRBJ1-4	CASSITENEKLFF
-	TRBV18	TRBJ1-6	CASSPPWGDNSPLHF
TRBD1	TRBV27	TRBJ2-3	CASSTRQGYSTDTQYF
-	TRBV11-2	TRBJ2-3	CASSEGFPSTDTQYF
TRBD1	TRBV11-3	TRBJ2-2	CASSPYRGRMNTGELFF
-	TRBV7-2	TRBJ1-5	CASSLQGHADQHF
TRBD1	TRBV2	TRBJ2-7	CASSESSTGALYEQYF
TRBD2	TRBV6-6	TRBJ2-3	CASTIAGGRQQYF
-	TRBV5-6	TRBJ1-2	CASSFGQSKHGYTF
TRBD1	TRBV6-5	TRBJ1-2	CASSTGQGRGYTF
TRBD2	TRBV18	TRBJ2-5	CASSPLPSGGALETQYF
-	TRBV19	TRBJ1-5	CASTQGGQPQHF
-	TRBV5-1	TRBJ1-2	CASSSTGLGGGYTF
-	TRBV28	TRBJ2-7	CASSLAGTVNYEQYF
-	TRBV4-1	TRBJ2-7	CASSLDPISSYEQYF
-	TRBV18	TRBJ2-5	CASSAGVQETQYF
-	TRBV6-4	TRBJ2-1	CASTRGTDRKPYNEQFF
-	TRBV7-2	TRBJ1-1	CASSPSRQGPAFF
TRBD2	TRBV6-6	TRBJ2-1	CASRIMLAGGNNEQFF
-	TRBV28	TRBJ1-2	CASSSVGSYIGYTF
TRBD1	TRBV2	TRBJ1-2	CASSEYGQGAEYYGYTF
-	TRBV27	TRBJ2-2	CASSSIVNTGELFF
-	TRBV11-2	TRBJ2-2	CASRGQMKNTGELFF
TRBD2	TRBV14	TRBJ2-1	CASSQPSGWDEQFF
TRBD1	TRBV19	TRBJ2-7	CASSSGTGNWEQYF
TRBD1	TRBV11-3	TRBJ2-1	CASSTRQGKSYNEQFF
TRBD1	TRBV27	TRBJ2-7	CASSLGQGASYEQYF
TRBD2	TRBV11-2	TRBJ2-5	CASSSSSRGGQETQYF
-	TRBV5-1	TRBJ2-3	CASSPPRDTVTDTQYF
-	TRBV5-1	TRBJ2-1	CASRFAEYNEQFF
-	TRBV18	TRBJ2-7	CASSPSLGEYEQYF
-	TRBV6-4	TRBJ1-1	CASFSQGKSFF
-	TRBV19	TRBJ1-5	CASSIYSPGYQPQHF
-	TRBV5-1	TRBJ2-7	CASSLAPGVSYEQYF
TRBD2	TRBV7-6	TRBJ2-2	CASSHWERGAPPGELFF
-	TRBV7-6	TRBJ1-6	CASSLGGLNSPLHF
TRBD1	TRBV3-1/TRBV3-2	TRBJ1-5	CASSGGTGRQPQHF
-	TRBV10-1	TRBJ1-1	CASSEEGEAEAFF
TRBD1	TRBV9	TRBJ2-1	CASSGTGTANEQFF
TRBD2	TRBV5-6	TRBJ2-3	CASSYASGGGTDTQYF
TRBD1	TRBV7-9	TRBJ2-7	CASRRRDSYEQYF
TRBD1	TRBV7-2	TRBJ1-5	CASSLSTGNQPQHF
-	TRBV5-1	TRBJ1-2	CASSLGSSFNYGYTF
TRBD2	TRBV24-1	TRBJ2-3	CATSAGGAADTQYF
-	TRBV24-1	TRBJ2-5	CATSDGGRETQYF
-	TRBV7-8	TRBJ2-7	CASSLMQGGEQYF
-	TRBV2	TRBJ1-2	CASSEATTGSDYGYTF
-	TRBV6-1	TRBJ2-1	CASSEGTPGEQFF
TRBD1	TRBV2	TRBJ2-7	CATRGEADRGYEQYF